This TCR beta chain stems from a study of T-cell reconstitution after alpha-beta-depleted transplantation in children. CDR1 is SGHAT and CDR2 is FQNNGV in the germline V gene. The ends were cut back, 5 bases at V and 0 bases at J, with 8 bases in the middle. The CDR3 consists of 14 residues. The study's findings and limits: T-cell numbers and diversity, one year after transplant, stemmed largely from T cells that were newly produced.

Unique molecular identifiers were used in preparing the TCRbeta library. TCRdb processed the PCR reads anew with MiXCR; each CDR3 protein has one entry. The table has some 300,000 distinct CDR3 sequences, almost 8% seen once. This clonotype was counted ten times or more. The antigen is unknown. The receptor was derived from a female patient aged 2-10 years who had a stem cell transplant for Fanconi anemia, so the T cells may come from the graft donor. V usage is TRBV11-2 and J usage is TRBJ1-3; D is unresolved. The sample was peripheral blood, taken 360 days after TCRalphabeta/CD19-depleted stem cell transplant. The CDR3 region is CASSPKASGNTIYF. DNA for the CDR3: TGTGCCAGCAGCCCCAAGGCCTCTGGAAACACCATATATTTT.